The entry that follows covers one T cell receptor beta chain sequence. Its antigen is as yet unknown. The sample originates from a study of blood T cells in healthy people across ages. The study, taken as a whole, reports: Nothing was known about donor CMV status, and this possibly confounded expanded clonotype changes.

The CDR3 has 14 amino acids. The V gene's germline CDR1 is MDHEN and CDR2 SYDVKM. Trimming took 7 bases from V and 8 from J; bases not matched to a gene: 10. Combining a sample-barcoded 5' primer with a J-beta primer mix, a second PCR ran for roughly 6 to 11 cycles. TCRdb independently ran MiXCR on the 5' RACE reads; one entry per CDR3 protein. The sample records 1,500,000 or so distinct CDR3 sequences, almost 60% being singletons. Aged about 6 to 95, donors were systemically healthy Caucasians from Russia. Approximately 9 milliliters of peripheral blood were drawn from each donor into EDTA-treated tubes. Isolated per sample were at least 7 million PBMCs.

The clonotype was recovered from a man in his late teens or twenties in good health. The chain uses TRBV28 and TRBJ2-1; the match to TRBD2 covers 8 bases. Material for sequencing was blood. For the CDR3, the DNA is TGTGCCAGCATTGAGGCGGGGGGCACGGATGAGCAGTTCTTC. The encoded protein is CASIEAGGTDEQFF.